This T cell receptor (beta chain) was sequenced during a study of T cells in Graves' hyperthyroidism and ophthalmopathy. Researchers amplified the TCR beta CDR3 regions from RNA transcripts. An initial round of RT-PCR targeting the TCR CDR3 relied on the HTBI primer set. MiXCR, applied by TCRdb to the multiplex PCR reads, yields one record per CDR3 protein. The data show about 740,000 distinct CDR3 sequences, with around 15% seen just once and about 10% held by the top ten. This clonotype showed up just a few times. The receptor comes from a woman aged 18-29 years with Graves' hyperthyroidism. The material sequenced was blood.

CDR3: CSGQQGAEAFF. CDR3 nucleotide sequence: TGCAGCGGACAACAGGGTGCTGAAGCTTTCTTT. The J gene is TRBJ1-1, the V gene TRBV29-1; maybe TRBD1 (6 bases). This CDR3 region has 11 residues. The V end was cut by 7 bases, the J end by 6 bases, with 12 bases between. Germline V CDR1 and CDR2: SQVTM, ANQGSEA.